This TCR beta chain originates from a study of blood T cell repertoires in COVID-19. Repertoires were generated with immunoSEQ multiplex PCR, while TCRdb's copy carries only in-frame clones and drops some. The sample contains approximately 150,000 clones, 87% of which appear only once. Participants came from fewer than 25 US areas, aged roughly 18 to 90 years. Cohorts were based on clinical histories the participants reported. V lost 2 bases, J lost 12 bases, and 8 bases stayed unmatched. The CDR3 runs 15 residues. Germline lookup yields CDR1 MNHNS and CDR2 SASEGT. This chain uses TRBV6-1 with TRBJ2-2; 11 positions agree with TRBD2. Sequenced sample: PBMCs or T cells enriched from blood (not recorded which). This sequence was found in a man between 60 and 75 years old who had recovered from COVID-19. CDR3 coding DNA: TGTGCCAGCAGTGAAACGGGACTAGCGGTCGTGAAGCTGTTTTTT. Translating it yields CASSETGLAVVKLFF.